This TCR beta chain was observed in a study of blood T cell repertoires in COVID-19. Germline V gene data show CDR1 as MNHEY and CDR2 as SMNVEV (reference sequence). The trim removed 0 bases at V and 3 bases at J, leaving 5 bases unmatched. The CDR3 totals 16 residues. Profiling relied on immunoSEQ multiplex PCR, and the TCRdb table lists in-frame clones only, not all of them. The data contain some 160,000 clones, around nine tenths of them seen just once; the ten biggest clones take up 2.5% to 3%. This clone was seen only once. Specimen: peripheral blood. This sequence joins TRBV27 and TRBJ1-5; 7 bases are a match to TRBD1. This TCR came from a woman of 80 years or more with COVID-19, enrolled during active disease. The CDR3 region is CASSLSYRGNNQPQHF. CDR3 nucleotides: TGTGCCAGCAGTTTATCGTACAGGGGAAACAATCAGCCCCAGCATTTT.